What follows describes a single TCR beta chain. The data are from a study of blood T cell repertoires in COVID-19. Clones were sequenced by immunoSEQ multiplex PCR, and TCRdb holds only the in-frame ones, with some missing. The sample consists of about 150,000 clones, approximately 90% of them appearing once. The TCR originated in a middle-aged man with acute or convalescent COVID-19. Material: peripheral blood.

CDR3 sequence: CASSQGTGRYGYTF. In nucleotides, the CDR3 is TGTGCCAGCAGCCAAGGGACAGGGAGGTATGGCTACACCTTC. The genes are TRBV3-1 (or the pseudogene TRBV3-2) and TRBJ1-2; 8 bases map to TRBD1. CDR1 LGHDT and CDR2 YNNKEL come from the germline V gene (reference sequence). CDR3 length equals 14 residues. Trimming at V came to 1 base and at J to 5 bases, leaving 3 bases not matched to a gene.